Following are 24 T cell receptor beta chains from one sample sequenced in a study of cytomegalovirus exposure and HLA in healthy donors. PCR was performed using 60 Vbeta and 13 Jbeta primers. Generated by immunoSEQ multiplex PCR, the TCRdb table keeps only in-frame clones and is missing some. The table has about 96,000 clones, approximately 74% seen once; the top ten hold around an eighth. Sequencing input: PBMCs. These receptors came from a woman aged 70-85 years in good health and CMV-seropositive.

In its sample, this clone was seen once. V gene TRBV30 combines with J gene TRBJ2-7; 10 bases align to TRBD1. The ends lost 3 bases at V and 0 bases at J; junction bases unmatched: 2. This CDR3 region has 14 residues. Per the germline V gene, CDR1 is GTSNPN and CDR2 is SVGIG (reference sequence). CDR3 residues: CAWRGDRGSYEQYF. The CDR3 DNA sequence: TGTGCCTGGAGGGGGGACAGGGGCTCCTACGAGCAGTACTTC.

The CDR3 coding sequence is TGTGCCAGCAGCCAACCTAGGACGGGAGCTGTTACCTACGAGCAGTACTTC. This translates into CASSQPRTGAVTYEQYF. The rearrangement uses TRBV11-1 and TRBJ2-5; possible D gene TRBD2, 6 bases. The J call may not be correct, given that the DNA end is closer to TRBJ2-7. CDR3 size: 17 residues. The germline V gene has CDR1 SGHAT and CDR2 FQDESV (reference sequence).

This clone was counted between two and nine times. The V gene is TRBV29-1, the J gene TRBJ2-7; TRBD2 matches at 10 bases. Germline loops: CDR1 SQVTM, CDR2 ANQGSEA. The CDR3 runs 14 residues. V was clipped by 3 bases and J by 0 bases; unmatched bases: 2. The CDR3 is CSVEASGSSYEQYF. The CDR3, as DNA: TGCAGCGTTGAGGCTAGCGGGAGCTCCTACGAGCAGTACTTC.

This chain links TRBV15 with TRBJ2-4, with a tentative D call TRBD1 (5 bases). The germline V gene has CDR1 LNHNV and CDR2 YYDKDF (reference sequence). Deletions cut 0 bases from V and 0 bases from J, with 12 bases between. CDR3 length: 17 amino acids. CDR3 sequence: CATSRDSTALAKNIQYF. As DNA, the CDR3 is TGTGCCACCAGCAGAGATTCGACAGCCCTAGCCAAAAACATTCAGTACTTC.

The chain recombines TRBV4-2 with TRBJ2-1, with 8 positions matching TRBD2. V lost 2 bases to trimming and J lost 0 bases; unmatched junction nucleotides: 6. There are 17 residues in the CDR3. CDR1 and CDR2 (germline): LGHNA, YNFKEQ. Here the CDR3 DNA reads TGTGCCAGCAGCCAATGGACTAGCACCAGCTCCTACAATGAGCAGTTCTTC. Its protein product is CASSQWTSTSSYNEQFF.

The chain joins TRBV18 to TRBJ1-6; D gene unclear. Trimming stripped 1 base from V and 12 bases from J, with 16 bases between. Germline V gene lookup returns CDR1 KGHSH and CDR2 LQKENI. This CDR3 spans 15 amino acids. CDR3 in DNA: TGTGCCAGCTCACCACGGAGGGCTCCGGAGGAACCCCTCCACTTT. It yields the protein CASSPRRAPEEPLHF.

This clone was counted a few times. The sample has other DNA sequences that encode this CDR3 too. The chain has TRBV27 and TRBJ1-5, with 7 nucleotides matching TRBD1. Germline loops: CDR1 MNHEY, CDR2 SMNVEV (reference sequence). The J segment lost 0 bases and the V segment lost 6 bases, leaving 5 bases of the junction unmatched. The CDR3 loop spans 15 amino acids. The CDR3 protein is CASRPGTASNQPQHF. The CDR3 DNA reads TGTGCCAGCAGACCAGGGACAGCTAGCAATCAGCCCCAGCATTTT.

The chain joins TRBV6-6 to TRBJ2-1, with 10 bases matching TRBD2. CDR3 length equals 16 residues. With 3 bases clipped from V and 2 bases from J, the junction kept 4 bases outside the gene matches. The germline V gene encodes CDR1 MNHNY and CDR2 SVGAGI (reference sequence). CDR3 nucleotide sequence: TGTGCCAGCAGTTATTGGACTAGCGGAACCTACAATGAGCAGTTCTTC. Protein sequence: CASSYWTSGTYNEQFF.

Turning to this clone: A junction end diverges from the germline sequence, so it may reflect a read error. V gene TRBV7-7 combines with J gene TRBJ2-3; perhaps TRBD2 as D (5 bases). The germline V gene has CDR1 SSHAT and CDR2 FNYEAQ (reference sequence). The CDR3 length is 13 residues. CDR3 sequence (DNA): TGTGCTAGCAGCTCCAGTGGTAGCGCCCTTCAGTATTTT. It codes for CASSSSGSALQYF.

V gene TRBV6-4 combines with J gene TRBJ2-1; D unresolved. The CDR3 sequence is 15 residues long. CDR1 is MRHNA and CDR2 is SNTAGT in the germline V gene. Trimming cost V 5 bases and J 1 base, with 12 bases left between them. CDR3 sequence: CASSRTSLSYNEQFF. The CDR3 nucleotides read TGTGCCAGCAGTCGCACGTCACTGTCCTACAATGAGCAGTTCTTC.

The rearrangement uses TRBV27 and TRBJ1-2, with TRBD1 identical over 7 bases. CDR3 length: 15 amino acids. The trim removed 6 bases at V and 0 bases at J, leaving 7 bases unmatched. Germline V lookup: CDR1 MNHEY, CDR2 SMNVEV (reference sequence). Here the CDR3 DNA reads TGTGCCAGCAGAATGAGACAGGGCACTAACTATGGCTACACCTTC. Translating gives CASRMRQGTNYGYTF.

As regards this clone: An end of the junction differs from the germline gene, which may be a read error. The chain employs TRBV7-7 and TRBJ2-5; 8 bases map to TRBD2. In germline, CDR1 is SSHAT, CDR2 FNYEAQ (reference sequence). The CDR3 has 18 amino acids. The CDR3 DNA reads TGTGCTAGCAGCCCGGGGGCGAGCGGGAGCGGCTCGAAAGAGACCCAGTACTTC. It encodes CASSPGASGSGSKETQYF. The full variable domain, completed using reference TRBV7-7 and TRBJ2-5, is GAGVSQSPRYKVTKRGQDVTLRCDPISSHATLYWYQQALGQGPEFLTYFNYEAQPDKSGLPSDRFSAERPEGSISTLTIQRTEQRDSAMYRCASSPGASGSGSKETQYFGPGTRLLVL.

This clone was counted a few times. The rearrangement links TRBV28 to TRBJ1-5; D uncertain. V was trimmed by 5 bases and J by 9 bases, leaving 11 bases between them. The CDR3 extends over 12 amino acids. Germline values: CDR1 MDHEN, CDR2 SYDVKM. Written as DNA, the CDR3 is TGTGCCAGCAGTGCACCCCGGGGGCCCCAGCATTTT. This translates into CASSAPRGPQHF.

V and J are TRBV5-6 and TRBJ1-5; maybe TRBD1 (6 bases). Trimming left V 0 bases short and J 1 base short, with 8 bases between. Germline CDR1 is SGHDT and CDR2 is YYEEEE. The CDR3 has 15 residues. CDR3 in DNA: TGTGCCAGCAGCTTGGTACAGGGAAGCAATCAGCCCCAGCATTTT. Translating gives CASSLVQGSNQPQHF.

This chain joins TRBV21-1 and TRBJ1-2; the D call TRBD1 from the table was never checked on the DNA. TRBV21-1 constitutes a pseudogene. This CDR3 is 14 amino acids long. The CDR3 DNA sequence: TGTGCCAGCGGGCTACAGGGTCTCACCTATGGCTACACCTTC. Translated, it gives CASGLQGLTYGYTF.

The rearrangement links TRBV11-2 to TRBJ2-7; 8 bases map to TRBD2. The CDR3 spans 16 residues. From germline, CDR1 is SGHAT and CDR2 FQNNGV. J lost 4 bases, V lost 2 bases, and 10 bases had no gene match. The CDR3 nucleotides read TGTGCCAGCAGCTTAATAGGCGGGGGGCCCTCATACGAGCAGTACTTC. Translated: CASSLIGGGPSYEQYF.

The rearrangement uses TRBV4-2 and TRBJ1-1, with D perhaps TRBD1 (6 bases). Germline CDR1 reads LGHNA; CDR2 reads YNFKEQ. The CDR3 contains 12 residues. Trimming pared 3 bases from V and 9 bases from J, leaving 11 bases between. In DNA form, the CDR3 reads TGTGCCAGCAGCCACGTGGACAGTAAAGCTTTCTTT. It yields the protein CASSHVDSKAFF.

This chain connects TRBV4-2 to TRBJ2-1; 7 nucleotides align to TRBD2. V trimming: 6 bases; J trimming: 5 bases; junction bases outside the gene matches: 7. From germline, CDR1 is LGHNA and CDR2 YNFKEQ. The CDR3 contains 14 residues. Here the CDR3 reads CASSNRDYNNEQFF. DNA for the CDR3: TGTGCCAGCAGTAACCGGGACTACAACAATGAGCAGTTCTTC.

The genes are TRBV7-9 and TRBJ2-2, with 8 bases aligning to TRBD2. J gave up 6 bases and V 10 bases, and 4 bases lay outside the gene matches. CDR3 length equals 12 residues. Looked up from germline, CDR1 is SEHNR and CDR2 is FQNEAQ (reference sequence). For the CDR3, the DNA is TGTGCCAACAAGCGGGGGTCCGGGGAGCTGTTTTTT. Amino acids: CANKRGSGELFF.

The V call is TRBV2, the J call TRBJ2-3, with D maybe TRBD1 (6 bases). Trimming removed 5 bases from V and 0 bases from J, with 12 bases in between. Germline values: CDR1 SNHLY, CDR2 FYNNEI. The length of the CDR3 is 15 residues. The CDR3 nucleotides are TGTGCCAGCAGTAAAACAGGGCTTAGCACAGATACGCAGTATTTT. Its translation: CASSKTGLSTDTQYF.

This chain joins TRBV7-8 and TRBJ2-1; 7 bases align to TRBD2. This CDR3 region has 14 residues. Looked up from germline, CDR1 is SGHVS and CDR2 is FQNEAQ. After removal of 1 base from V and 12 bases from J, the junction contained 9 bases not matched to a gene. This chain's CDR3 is CASSLVGRETVQFF. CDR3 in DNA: TGTGCCAGCAGCTTAGTAGGGCGGGAGACGGTGCAGTTCTTC.

CDR3 bases: TGTGCCAGCAGCCCCAGGACAGAATACAATGAGCAGTTCTTC. Protein sequence: CASSPRTEYNEQFF. The rearrangement joins TRBV7-2 to TRBJ2-1; possibly TRBD1 for D (6 bases). The CDR3 is 14 residues long. Germline V lookup: CDR1 SGHTA, CDR2 FQGNSA. V was clipped by 5 bases and J by 4 bases, with 12 bases between them.

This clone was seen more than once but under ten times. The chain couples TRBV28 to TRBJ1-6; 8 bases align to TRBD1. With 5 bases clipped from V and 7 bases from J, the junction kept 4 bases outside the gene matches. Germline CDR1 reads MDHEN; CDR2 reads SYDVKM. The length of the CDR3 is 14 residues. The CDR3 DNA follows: TGTGCCAGCAGTCAAGGGACAGGCAATTCACCCCTCCACTTT. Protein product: CASSQGTGNSPLHF.

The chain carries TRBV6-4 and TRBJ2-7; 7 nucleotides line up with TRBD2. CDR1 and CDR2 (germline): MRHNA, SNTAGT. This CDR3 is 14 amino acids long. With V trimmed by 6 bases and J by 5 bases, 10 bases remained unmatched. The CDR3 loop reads CASSGRLAEDEQYF. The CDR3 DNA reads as TGTGCCAGCAGCGGGAGGCTGGCCGAGGACGAGCAGTACTTC.